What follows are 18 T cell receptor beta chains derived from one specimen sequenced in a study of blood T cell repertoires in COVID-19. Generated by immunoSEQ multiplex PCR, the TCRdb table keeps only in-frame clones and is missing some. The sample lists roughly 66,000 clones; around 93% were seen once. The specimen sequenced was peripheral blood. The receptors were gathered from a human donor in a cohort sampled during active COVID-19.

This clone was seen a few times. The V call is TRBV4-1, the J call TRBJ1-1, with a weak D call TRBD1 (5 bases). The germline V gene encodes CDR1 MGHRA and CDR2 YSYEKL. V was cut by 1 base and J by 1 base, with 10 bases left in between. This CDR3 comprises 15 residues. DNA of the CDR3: TGCGCCAGCAGCCAAGGACAGATTTGGAACACTGAAGCTTTCTTT. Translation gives CASSQGQIWNTEAFF.

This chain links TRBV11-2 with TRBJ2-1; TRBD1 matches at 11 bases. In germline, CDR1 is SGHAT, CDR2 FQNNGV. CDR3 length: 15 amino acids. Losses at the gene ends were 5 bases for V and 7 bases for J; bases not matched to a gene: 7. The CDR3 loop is CASSAPGQGGNEQFF. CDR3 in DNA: TGTGCCAGCAGCGCGCCGGGACAGGGGGGTAATGAGCAGTTCTTC.

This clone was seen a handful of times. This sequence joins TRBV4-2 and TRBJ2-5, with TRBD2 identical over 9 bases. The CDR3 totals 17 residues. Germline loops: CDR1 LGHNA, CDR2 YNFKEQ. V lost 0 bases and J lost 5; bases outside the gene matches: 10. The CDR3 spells CASSQEGSGSGGETQYF. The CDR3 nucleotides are TGTGCCAGCAGCCAAGAAGGTAGCGGGAGCGGTGGGGAGACCCAGTACTTC.

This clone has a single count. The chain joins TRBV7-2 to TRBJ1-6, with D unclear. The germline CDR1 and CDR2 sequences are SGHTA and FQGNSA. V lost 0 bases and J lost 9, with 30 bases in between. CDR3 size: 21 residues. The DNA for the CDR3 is TGTGCCAGCAGCTTAGCGCCCCCTGGGGTCCGGACCGGGGTGATAGCTTCACCCCTCCACTTT. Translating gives CASSLAPPGVRTGVIASPLHF.

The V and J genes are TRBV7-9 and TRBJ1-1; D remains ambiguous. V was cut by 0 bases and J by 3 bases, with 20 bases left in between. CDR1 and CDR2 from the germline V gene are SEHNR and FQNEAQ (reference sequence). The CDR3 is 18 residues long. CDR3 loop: CASSLAKAGLQLDTEAFF. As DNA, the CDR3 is TGTGCCAGCAGCTTAGCGAAGGCAGGCCTTCAACTGGACACTGAAGCTTTCTTT.

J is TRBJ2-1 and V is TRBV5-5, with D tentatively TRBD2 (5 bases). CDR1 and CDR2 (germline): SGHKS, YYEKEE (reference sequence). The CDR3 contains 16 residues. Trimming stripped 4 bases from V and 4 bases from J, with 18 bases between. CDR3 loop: CASSPPERILYNEQFF. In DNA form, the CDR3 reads TGTGCCAGCAGCCCCCCCGAGCGGATATTATACAATGAGCAGTTCTTC.

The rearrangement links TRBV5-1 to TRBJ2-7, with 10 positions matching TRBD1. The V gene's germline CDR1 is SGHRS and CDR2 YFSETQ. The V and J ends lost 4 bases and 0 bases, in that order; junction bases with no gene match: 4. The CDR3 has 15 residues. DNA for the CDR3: TGCGCCAGCAGCGTGGACAGGGGGGACTCCTACGAGCAGTACTTC. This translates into CASSVDRGDSYEQYF.

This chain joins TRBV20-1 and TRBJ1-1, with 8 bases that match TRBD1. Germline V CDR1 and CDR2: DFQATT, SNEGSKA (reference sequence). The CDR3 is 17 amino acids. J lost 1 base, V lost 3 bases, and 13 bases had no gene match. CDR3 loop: CSASNPAGTGENTEAFF. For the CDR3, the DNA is TGCAGTGCTAGTAACCCCGCTGGGACAGGCGAGAACACTGAAGCTTTCTTT.

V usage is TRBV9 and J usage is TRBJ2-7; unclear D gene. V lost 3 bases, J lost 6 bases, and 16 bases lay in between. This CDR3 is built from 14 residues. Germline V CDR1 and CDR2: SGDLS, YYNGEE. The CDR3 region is CASSALTSTGEQYF. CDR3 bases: TGTGCCAGCAGCGCCTTAACGTCAACGGGCGAGCAGTACTTC.

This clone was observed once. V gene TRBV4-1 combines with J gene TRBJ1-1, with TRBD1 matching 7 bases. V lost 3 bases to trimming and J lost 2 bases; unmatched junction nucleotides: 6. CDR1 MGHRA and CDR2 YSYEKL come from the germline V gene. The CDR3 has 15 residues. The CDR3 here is CASSQAGTENTEAFF. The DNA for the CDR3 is TGCGCCAGCAGCCAGGCCGGGACAGAAAACACTGAAGCTTTCTTT.

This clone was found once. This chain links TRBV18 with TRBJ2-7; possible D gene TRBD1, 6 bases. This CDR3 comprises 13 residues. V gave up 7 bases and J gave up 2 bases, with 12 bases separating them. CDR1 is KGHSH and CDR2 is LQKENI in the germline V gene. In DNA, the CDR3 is TGTGCCAGCTGTAACGGGACAACCTACGAGCAGTACTTC. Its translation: CASCNGTTYEQYF.

The CDR3 spells CASGGTSWGTQYF. Here the CDR3 DNA reads TGTGCCAGCGGCGGGACTTCGTGGGGTACGCAGTATTTT. The chain employs TRBV27 and TRBJ2-3, with D perhaps matching TRBD2 (6 bases). V was cut by 8 bases and J by 8 bases, with 17 bases left in between. The CDR3 has 13 amino acids. Germline V lookup: CDR1 MNHEY, CDR2 SMNVEV (reference sequence).

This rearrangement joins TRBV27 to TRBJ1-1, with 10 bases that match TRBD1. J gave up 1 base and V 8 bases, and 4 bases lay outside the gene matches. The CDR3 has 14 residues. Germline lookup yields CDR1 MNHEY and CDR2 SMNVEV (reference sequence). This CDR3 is CASGRDRGNTEAFF. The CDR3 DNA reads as TGTGCCAGCGGACGGGACAGGGGGAACACTGAAGCTTTCTTT.

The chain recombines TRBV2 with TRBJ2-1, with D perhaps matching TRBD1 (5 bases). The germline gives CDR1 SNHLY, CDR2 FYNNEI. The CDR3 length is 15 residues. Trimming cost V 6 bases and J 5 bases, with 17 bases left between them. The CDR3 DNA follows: TGTGCCAGCAGCGTTCAGGGAATTGGGCACAATGAGCAGTTCTTC. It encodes CASSVQGIGHNEQFF. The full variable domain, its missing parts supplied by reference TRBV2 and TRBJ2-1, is EPEVTQTPSHQVTQMGQEVILRCVPISNHLYFYWYRQILGQKVEFLVSFYNNEISEKSEIFDDQFSVERPDGSNFTLKIRSTKLEDSAMYFCASSVQGIGHNEQFFGPGTRLTVL.

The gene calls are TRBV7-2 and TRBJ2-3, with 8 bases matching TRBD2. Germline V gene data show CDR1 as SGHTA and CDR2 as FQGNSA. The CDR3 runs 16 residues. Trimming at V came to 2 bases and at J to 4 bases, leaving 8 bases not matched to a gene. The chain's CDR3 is CASSLRPGGRADTQYF. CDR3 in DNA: TGTGCCAGCAGCTTACGCCCGGGAGGGCGGGCAGATACGCAGTATTTT.

The CDR3 here is CASVGSSGSYNEQFF. As DNA, the CDR3 is TGTGCCAGCGTGGGGTCTAGCGGATCCTACAATGAGCAGTTCTTC. The genes are TRBV7-2 and TRBJ2-1, with TRBD2 matching over 7 bases. This CDR3 comprises 15 residues. The germline gives CDR1 SGHTA, CDR2 FQGNSA. With V trimmed by 8 bases and J by 1 base, 8 bases remained unmatched. The full variable domain, its missing parts supplied by reference TRBV7-2 and TRBJ2-1, is GAGVSQSPSNKVTEKGKDVELRCDPISGHTALYWYRQSLGQGLEFLIYFQGNSAPDKSGLPSDRFSAERTGGSVSTLTIQRTQQEDSAVYLCASVGSSGSYNEQFFGPGTRLTVL.

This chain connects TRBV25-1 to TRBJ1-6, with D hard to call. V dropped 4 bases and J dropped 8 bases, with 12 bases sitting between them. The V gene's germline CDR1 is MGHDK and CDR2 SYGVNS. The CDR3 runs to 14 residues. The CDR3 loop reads CASSGPNSDSPLHF. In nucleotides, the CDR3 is TGTGCCAGCAGTGGCCCCAACTCGGATTCACCCCTCCACTTT.

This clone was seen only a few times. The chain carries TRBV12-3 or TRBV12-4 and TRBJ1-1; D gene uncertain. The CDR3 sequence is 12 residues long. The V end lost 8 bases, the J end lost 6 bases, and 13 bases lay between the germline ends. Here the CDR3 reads CASGRGRSEAFF. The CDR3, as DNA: TGTGCCAGCGGTCGGGGAAGGTCTGAAGCTTTCTTT.